Included here is one TCR beta chain sequence, with context. Its antigen is not identified. This record comes from a study of monozygotic twins with inflammatory bowel disease. Study-level results: Especially where disease activity was present, IBD patients had fewer clonotypes in common with others than healthy twins did. Using the inverse Simpson index, IBD patients had lower TCRbeta diversity than healthy co-twins.

Total RNA amounting to approximately 3,300 ng went into each TCR library. TCRdb re-called the 5' RACE reads and shows each CDR3 protein once, DNA omitted. The sample totals just over 300,000 distinct CDR3 sequences. The CDR3 is 17 amino acids. Germline V gene lookup returns CDR1 MDHEN and CDR2 SYDVKM. The authors isolated total RNA from whole blood without sorting T cells. Sequenced material: blood. The sequence was obtained from a human donor with ulcerative colitis or Crohn's disease, or a healthy co-twin of an affected twin (not recorded which). V usage is TRBV28 and J usage is TRBJ2-7; absent DNA, TCRdb's TRBD2 call cannot be checked. The chain's CDR3 is CASSRYTLAGGPYEQYF.